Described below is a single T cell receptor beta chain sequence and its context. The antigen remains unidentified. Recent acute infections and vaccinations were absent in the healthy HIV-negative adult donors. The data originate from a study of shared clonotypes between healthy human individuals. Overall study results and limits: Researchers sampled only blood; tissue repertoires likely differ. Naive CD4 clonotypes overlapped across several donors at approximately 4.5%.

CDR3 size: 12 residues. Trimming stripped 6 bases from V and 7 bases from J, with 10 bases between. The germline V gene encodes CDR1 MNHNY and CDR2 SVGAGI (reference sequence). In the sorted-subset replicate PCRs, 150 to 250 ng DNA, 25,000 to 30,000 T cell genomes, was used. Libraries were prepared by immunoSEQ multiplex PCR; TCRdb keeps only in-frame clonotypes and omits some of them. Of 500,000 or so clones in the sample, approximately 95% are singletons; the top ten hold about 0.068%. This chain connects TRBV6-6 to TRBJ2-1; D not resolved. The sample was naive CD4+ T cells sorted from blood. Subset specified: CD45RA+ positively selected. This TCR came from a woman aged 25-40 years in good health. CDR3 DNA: TGTGCCAGCAGCCCCCGCCGGAATGAGCAGTTCTTC. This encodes CASSPRRNEQFF.